This T cell receptor beta chain was profiled in a study of OX40 agonist ivuxolimab in advanced cancers. Study details: While on treatment, patients had intravenous ivuxolimab at 0.01 to 10 mg/kg every 2 weeks. Subjects had a mean age of roughly 60 years, with a range of 23 to 79; more than 70% were male. Hepatocellular carcinoma, melanoma, renal cell or head and neck cancer occurred in dose-escalation patients.

This CDR3 spans 15 amino acids. J lost 9 bases, V lost 6 bases, and 11 bases had no gene match. Germline V lookup: CDR1 SGHAT, CDR2 FQNNGV. Clones were sequenced by immunoSEQ multiplex PCR, and TCRdb holds only the in-frame ones, with some missing. Of some 140,000 clones listed, under 95% are singletons. The clonotype comes from an adult with an advanced solid tumor such as melanoma, head and neck, liver or kidney cancer. The chain employs TRBV11-2 and TRBJ1-6; 7 bases line up with TRBD1. The sample in question was CD4+ or CD8+ T cells sorted from blood, obtained in a trial of the OX40 agonist ivuxolimab. DNA for the CDR3: TGTGCCAGCAGACCGTACGGACAGGACCTTTCACCCCTCCACTTT. This encodes CASRPYGQDLSPLHF.